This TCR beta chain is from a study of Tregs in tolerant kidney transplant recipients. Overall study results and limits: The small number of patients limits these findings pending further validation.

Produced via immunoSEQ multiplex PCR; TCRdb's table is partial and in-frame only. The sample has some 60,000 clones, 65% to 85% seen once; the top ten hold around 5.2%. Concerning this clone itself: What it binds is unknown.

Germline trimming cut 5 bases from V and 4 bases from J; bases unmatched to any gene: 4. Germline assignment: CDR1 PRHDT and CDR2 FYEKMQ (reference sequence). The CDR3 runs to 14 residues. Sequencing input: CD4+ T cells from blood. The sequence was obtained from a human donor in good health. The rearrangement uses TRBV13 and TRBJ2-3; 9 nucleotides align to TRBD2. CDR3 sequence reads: CASSQRTSADTQYF. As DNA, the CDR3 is TGTGCCAGCAGCCAACGGACTAGCGCAGATACGCAGTATTTT.